The 6 T cell receptor beta chains reported below all come from one sample, sequenced in a study of identical twins listed by TCRdb under 2016. Library creation used 5' RACE. Sequencing was performed on an Illumina HiSeq 2000. TCRdb trimmed the raw reads at Q25, called clones with MiXCR and kept productive beta chains. Rows are unified per CDR3 protein, each entry keeping the most common DNA and genes. The table for this sample lists 200,000 to 250,000 distinct CDR3 sequences; approximately 5.9% of them were counted only once. The ten largest clones add up to about 14% of the sample. This same sample was also part of a study on T cells expressing NK-cell markers.

Material for sequencing was CD8+ T cells sorted from blood. Source of these receptors: a woman between 18 and 30 years old in good health.

CDR3 nucleotides: TGCGCCAGCAGTGAGTCTTACAGGGCTTGGTATGGCTACACCTTC. This sequence encodes CASSESYRAWYGYTF. The chain employs TRBV10-2 and TRBJ1-2, with D possibly TRBD1 on 6 matching bases. V was clipped by 0 bases and J by 5 bases, with 13 bases between them. The CDR3 totals 15 residues. CDR1 and CDR2 from the germline V gene are WSHSY and SAAADI.

In this sample, this clonotype turned up many times. The chain is built from TRBV20-1 and TRBJ2-3, with TRBD2 as a possible D gene (5 bases). Germline CDR1 reads DFQATT; CDR2 reads SNEGSKA (reference sequence). This CDR3 region has 14 residues. Trimming took off 1 base at V and 5 bases at J, with 13 bases between the two ends. The CDR3 bases are TGCAGTGCTAGAGGTCTCGGGATGGGAGATACGCAGTATTTT. Amino acid sequence: CSARGLGMGDTQYF.

In DNA, the CDR3 is TGTGCCAGCAGTCACGGGCCCAGCGAGGGAAACATTCAGTACTTC. It codes for CASSHGPSEGNIQYF. This chain uses TRBV12-3 or TRBV12-4 with TRBJ2-4; possibly TRBD2 for D (5 bases). V was clipped by 5 bases and J by 6 bases, with 17 bases between them. There are 15 residues in the CDR3.

This chain uses TRBV12-3 or TRBV12-4 with TRBJ1-4; the D is unclear. The V and J ends lost 6 bases and 0 bases respectively, with 8 bases between them. The CDR3 extends over 14 amino acids. The chain's CDR3 is CASSTGATNEKLFF. DNA for the CDR3: TGTGCCAGCAGCACGGGTGCAACTAATGAAAAACTGTTTTTT.

About this clonotype itself: One junction end does not reproduce the germline sequence, and a read error may be involved. The rearrangement joins TRBV20-1 to TRBJ2-2; 7 bases agree with TRBD2. The CDR3 is 16 residues long. CDR1 is DFQATT, CDR2 SNEGSKA, per germline (reference sequence). CDR3 sequence (DNA): TGCTGTGCTAGAGATTCGGGACTAAGAAACACCGGGGAGCTGTTTTTT. The encoded protein is CCARDSGLRNTGELFF.

The chain joins TRBV3-1 to TRBJ2-3; D may be TRBD2 (6 bases). The CDR3 spans 17 residues. Per the germline V gene, CDR1 is LGHDT and CDR2 is YNNKEL (reference sequence). Trimming stripped 1 base from V and 6 bases from J, with 20 bases between. The CDR3 protein is CASSQVIGDAAGDTQYF. The CDR3 DNA reads TGTGCCAGCAGCCAAGTAATAGGGGACGCGGCGGGGGATACGCAGTATTTT.